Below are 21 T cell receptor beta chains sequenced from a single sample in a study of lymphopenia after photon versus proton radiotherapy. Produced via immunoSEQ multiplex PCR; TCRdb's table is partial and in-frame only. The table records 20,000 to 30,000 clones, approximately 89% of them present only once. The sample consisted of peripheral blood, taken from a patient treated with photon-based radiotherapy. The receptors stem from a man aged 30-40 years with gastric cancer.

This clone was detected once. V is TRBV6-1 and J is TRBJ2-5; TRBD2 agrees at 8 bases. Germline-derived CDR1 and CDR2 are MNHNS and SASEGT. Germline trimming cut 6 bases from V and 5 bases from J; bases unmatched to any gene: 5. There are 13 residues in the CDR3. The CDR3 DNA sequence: TGTGCCAGCAGCCAAGCGGGAGACGAGACCCAGTACTTC. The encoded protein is CASSQAGDETQYF.

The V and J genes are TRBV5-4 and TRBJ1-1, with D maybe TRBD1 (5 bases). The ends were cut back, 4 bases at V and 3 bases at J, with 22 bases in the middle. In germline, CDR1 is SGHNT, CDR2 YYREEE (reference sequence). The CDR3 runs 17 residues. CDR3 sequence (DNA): TGTGCCAGCAGCCAGAAAACGGCCCAGGGAAGCGACACTGAAGCTTTCTTT. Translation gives CASSQKTAQGSDTEAFF.

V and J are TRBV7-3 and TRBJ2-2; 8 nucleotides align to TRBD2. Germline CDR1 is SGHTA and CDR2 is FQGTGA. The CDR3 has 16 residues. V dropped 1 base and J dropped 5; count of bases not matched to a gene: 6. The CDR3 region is CASSLRTGGKTGELFF. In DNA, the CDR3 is TGTGCCAGCAGCTTAAGGACGGGAGGGAAGACCGGGGAGCTGTTTTTT.

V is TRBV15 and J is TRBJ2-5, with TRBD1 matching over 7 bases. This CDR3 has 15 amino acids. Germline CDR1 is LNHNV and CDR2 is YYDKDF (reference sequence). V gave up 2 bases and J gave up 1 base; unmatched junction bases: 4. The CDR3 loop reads CATSRKGQFQETQYF. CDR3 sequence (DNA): TGTGCCACCAGCAGAAAGGGACAGTTCCAAGAGACCCAGTACTTC.

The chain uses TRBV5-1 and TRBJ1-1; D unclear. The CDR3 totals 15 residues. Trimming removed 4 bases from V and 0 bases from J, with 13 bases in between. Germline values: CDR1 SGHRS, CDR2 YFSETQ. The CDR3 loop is CASSLDLGMNTEAFF. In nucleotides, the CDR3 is TGCGCCAGCAGCCTCGACCTAGGAATGAACACTGAAGCTTTCTTT.

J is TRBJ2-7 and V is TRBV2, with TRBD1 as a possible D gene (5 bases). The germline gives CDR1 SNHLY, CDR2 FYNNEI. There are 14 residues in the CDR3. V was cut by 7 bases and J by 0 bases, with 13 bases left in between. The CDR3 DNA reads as TGTGCCAGCAACCTTGACAGCAACTCCTACGAGCAGTACTTC. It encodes CASNLDSNSYEQYF.

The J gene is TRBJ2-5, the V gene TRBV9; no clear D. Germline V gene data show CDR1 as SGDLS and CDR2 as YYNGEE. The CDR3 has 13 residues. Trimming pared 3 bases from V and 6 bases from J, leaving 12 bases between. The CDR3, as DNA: TGTGCCAGCAGCGCCACCGGTTTGAAGACCCAGTACTTC. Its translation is CASSATGLKTQYF.

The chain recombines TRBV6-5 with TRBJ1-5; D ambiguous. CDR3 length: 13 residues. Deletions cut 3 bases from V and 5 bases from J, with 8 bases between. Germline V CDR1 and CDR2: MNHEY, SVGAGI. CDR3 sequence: CASSYSLDQPQHF. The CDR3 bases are TGTGCCAGCAGTTATTCCTTGGATCAGCCCCAGCATTTT.

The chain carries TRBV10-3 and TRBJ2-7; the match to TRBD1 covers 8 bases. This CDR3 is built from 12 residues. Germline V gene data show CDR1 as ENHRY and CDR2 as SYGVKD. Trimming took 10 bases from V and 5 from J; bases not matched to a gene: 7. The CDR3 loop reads CATAGGSDEQYF. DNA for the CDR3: TGTGCCACCGCAGGGGGCAGCGACGAGCAGTACTTC.

The CDR3 reads CATSGAGAGRGVVQYF. CDR3 sequence (DNA): TGTGCCACCTCAGGAGCGGGAGCTGGAAGGGGGGTGGTGCAGTACTTC. The V and J genes are TRBV10-3 and TRBJ2-7, with 8 bases lining up with TRBD2. The CDR3 spans 16 residues. J was trimmed by 9 bases and V by 10 bases; bases with no gene match: 23. CDR1 and CDR2 (germline): ENHRY, SYGVKD.

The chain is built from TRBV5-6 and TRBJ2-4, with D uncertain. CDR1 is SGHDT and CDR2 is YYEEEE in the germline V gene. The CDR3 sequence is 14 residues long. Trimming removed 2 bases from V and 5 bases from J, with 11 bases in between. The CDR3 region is CASSFPGVQNIQYF. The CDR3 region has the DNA TGTGCCAGCAGCTTCCCTGGAGTCCAAAACATTCAGTACTTC. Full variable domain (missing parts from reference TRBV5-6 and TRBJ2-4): DAGVTQSPTHLIKTRGQQVTLRCSPKSGHDTVSWYQQALGQGPQFIFQYYEEEERQRGNFPDRFSGHQFPNYSSELNVNALLLGDSALYLCASSFPGVQNIQYFGAGTRLSVL.

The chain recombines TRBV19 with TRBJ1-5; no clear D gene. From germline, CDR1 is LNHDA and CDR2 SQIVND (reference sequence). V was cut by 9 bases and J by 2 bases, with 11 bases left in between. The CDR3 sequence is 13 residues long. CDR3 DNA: TGTGCCAGCGAGCCGGAGCGCAATCAGCCCCAGCATTTT. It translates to CASEPERNQPQHF.

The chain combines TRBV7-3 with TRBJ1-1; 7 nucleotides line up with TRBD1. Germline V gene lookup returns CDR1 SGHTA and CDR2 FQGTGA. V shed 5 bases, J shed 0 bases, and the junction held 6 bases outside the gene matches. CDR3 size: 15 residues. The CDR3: CASSARQGLNTEAFF. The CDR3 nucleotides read TGTGCCAGCAGCGCCCGACAGGGCCTGAACACTGAAGCTTTCTTT. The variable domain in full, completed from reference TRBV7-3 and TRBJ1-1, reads GAGVSQTPSNKVTEKGKYVELRCDPISGHTALYWYRQSLGQGPEFLIYFQGTGAADDSGLPNDRFFAVRPEGSVSTLKIQRTERGDSAVYLCASSARQGLNTEAFFGQGTRLTVV.

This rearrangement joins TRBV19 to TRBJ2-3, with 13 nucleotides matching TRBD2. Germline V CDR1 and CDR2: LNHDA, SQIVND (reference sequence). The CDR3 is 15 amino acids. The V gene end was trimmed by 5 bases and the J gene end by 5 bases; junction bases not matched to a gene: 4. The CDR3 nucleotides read TGTGCCAGTAGTCGTACTAGCGGGGGGGAAGATACGCAGTATTTT. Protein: CASSRTSGGEDTQYF.

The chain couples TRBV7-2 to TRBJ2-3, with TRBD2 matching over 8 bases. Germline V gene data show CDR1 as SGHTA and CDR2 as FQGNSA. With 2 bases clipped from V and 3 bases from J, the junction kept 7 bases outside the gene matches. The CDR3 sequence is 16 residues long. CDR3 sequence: CASSLRSGSGTDTQYF. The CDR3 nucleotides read TGTGCCAGCAGCTTAAGGAGCGGGAGCGGTACAGATACGCAGTATTTT.

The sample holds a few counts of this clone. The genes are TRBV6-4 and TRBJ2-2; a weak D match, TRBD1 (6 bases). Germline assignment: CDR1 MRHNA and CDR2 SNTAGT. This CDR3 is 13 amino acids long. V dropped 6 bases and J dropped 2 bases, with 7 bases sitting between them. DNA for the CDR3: TGTGCCAGCAGACAGGGAAACACCGGGGAGCTGTTTTTT. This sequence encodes CASRQGNTGELFF.

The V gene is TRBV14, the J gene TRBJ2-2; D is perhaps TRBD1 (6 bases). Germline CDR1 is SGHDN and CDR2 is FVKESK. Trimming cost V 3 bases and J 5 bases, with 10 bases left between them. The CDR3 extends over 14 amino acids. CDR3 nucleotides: TGTGCCAGCAGCCAGTTCAGGGGTACCGGGGAGCTGTTTTTT. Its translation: CASSQFRGTGELFF.

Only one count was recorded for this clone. CDR3 in amino acids: CASSLGFAGAPDTQYF. The DNA for the CDR3 is TGTGCCAGCAGTTTAGGGTTTGCGGGAGCCCCAGATACGCAGTATTTT. The V and J genes are TRBV27 and TRBJ2-3, with TRBD2 identical over 7 bases. The CDR3 sequence is 16 residues long. V lost 2 bases and J lost 4; bases outside the gene matches: 9. Germline assignment: CDR1 MNHEY and CDR2 SMNVEV (reference sequence).

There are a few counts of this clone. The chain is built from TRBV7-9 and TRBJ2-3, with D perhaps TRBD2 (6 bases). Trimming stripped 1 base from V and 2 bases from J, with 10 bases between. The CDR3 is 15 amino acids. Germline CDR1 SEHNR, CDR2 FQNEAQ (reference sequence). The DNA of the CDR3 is TGTGCCAGCAGCTTAGGACTAGGACTCACAGATACGCAGTATTTT. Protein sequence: CASSLGLGLTDTQYF.

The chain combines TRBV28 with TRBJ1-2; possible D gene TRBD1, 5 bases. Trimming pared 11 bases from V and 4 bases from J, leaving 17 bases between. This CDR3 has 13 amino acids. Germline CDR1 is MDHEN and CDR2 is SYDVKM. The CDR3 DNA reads TGTGCCTCCGGGAGGGGCGGGTTCTATGGCTACACCTTC. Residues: CASGRGGFYGYTF.

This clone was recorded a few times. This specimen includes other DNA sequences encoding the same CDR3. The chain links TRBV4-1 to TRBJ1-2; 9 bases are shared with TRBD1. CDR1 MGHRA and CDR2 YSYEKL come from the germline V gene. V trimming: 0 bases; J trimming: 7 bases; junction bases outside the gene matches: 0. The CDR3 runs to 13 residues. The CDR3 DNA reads TGCGCCAGCAGCCAAGAGGACAGGGGTGGCTACACCTTC. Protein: CASSQEDRGGYTF.